Presented here are 2 T cell receptor beta chains from one specimen sequenced in a study of T cells after yellow fever vaccination. TCRdb used MiXCR to reprocess the 5' RACE reads, holding one entry per CDR3 protein. Among hundreds of thousands of distinct CDR3 sequences listed, 13% were seen once. The sample in question was PBMCs, obtained on the day of the yellow fever booster vaccination. Receptors originate from a man aged 25 to 40 who received the YFV17D yellow fever vaccine.

This clonotype was detected ten times or more. The rearrangement links TRBV28 to TRBJ2-1, with a possible D match to TRBD1 (6 bases). The germline V gene has CDR1 MDHEN and CDR2 SYDVKM. CDR3 length: 16 amino acids. Trimming took off 5 bases at V and 6 bases at J, with 20 bases between the two ends. The CDR3 DNA reads as TGTGCCAGCAGTCTCAGGGGCAGGGGTGGTGGCAATGAGCAGTTCTTC. This gives the protein CASSLRGRGGGNEQFF. Full variable domain (rest looked up from reference TRBV28 and TRBJ2-1): DVKVTQSSRYLVKRTGEKVFLECVQDMDHENMFWYRQDPGLGLRLIYFSYDVKMKEKGDIPEGYSVSREKKERFSLILESASTNQTSMYLCASSLRGRGGGNEQFFGPGTRLTVL.

The chain uses TRBV9 and TRBJ2-2, with unresolved D. Germline loops: CDR1 SGDLS, CDR2 YYNGEE. The CDR3 consists of 14 residues. Trimming took 4 bases from V and 1 from J, leaving 8 bases between them. In DNA form, the CDR3 reads TGTGCCAGCAGCCTACGACAGAACACCGGGGAGCTGTTTTTT. It yields the protein CASSLRQNTGELFF.